This T cell receptor beta chain emerged from a study of cytomegalovirus exposure and HLA in healthy donors. Both 60 Vbeta primers and 13 Jbeta primers went into the PCR. The assay was immunoSEQ multiplex PCR, and TCRdb's table has in-frame clones only and misses some. The sample records approximately 170,000 clones, around 77% being singletons. The CDR3 is made up of 13 amino acids. The germline gives CDR1 SNHLY, CDR2 FYNNEI. The V gene lost 10 bases and the J gene lost 2 bases, with 13 bases spanning the gap. Material: PBMCs. The clonotype originates from a middle-aged man in good health and CMV-seronegative. This chain links TRBV2 with TRBJ2-3, with D maybe TRBD1 (5 bases). The CDR3 DNA reads as TGTGCCACTGGGGCCAGACCCACAGATACGCAGTATTTT. Its translation: CATGARPTDTQYF.